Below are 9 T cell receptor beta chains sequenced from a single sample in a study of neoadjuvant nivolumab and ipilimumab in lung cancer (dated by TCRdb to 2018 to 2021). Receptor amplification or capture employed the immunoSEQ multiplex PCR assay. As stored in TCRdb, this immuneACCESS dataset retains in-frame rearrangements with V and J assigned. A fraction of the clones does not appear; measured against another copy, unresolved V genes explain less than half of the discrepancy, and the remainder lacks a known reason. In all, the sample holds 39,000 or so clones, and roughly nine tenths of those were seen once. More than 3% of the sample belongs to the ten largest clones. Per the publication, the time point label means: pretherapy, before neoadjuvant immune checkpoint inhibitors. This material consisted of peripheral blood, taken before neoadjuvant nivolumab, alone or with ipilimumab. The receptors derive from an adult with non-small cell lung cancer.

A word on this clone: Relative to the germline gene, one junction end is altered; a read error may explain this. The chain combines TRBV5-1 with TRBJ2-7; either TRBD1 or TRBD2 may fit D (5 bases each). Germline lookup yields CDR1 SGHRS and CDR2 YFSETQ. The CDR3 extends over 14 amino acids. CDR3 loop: CASSNAGGTYDQYF. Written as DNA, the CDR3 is TGCGCCAGCAGCAATGCTGGGGGAACCTACGATCAGTACTTC.

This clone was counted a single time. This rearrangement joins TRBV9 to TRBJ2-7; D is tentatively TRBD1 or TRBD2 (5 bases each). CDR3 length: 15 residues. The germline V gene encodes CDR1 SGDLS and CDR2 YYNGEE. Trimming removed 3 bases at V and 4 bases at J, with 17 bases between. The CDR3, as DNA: TGTGCCAGCAGCGCCAGTACGGGACCTCAGTACGAGCAGTACTTC. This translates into CASSASTGPQYEQYF.

The CDR3 nucleotides are TGTGCCTGGACAGGGTGGGAGACCCAGTACTTC. Translating it yields CAWTGWETQYF. The chain recombines TRBV30 with TRBJ2-5; D possibly corresponds to TRBD1 (5 bases). From germline, CDR1 is GTSNPN and CDR2 SVGIG (reference sequence). This CDR3 spans 11 amino acids. V shed 4 bases and J shed 5 bases, with 8 bases lying between them.

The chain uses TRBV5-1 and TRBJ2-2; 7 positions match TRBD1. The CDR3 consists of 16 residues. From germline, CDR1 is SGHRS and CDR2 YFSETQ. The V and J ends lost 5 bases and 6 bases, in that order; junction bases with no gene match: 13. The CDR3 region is CASSGVSGTAPGELFF. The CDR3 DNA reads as TGCGCCAGCAGTGGGGTCTCTGGGACAGCCCCCGGGGAGCTGTTTTTT.

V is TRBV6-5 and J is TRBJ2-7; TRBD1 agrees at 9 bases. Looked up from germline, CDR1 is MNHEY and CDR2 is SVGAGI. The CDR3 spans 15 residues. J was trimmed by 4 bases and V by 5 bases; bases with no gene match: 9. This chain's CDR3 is CASSATGTGRYEQYF. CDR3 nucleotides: TGTGCCAGCAGTGCCACCGGGACAGGGAGATACGAGCAGTACTTC.

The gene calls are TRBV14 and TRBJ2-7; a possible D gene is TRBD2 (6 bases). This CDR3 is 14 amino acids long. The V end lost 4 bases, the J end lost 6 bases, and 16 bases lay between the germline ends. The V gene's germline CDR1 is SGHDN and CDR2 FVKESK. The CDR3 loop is CASSLRAGLSEQYF. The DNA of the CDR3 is TGTGCCAGCAGCCTGAGGGCGGGGTTGAGCGAGCAGTACTTC. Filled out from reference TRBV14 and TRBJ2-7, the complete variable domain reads EAGVTQFPSHSVIEKGQTVTLRCDPISGHDNLYWYRRVMGKEIKFLLHFVKESKQDESGMPNNRFLAERTGGTYSTLKVQPAELEDSGVYFCASSLRAGLSEQYFGPGTRLTVT.

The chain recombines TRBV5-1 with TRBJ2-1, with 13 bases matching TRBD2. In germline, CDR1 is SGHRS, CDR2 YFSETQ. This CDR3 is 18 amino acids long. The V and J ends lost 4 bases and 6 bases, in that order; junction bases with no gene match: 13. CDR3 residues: CASSPRTSGRWLRNEQFF. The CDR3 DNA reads TGCGCCAGCAGCCCCCGGACTAGCGGGAGATGGTTGCGCAATGAGCAGTTCTTC.

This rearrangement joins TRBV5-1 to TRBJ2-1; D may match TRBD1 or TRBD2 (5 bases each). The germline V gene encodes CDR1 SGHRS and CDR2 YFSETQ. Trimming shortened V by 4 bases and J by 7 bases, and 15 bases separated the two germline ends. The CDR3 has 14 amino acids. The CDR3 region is CASSASGTGNEQFF. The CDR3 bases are TGCGCCAGCAGCGCTAGTGGGACGGGGAATGAGCAGTTCTTC.

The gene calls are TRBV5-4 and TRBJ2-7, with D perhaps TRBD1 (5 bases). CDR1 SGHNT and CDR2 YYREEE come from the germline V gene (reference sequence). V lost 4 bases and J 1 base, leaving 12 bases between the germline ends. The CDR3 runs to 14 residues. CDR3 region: CASSPQGRSYEQYF. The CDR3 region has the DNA TGTGCCAGCAGCCCTCAGGGAAGATCCTACGAGCAGTACTTC.